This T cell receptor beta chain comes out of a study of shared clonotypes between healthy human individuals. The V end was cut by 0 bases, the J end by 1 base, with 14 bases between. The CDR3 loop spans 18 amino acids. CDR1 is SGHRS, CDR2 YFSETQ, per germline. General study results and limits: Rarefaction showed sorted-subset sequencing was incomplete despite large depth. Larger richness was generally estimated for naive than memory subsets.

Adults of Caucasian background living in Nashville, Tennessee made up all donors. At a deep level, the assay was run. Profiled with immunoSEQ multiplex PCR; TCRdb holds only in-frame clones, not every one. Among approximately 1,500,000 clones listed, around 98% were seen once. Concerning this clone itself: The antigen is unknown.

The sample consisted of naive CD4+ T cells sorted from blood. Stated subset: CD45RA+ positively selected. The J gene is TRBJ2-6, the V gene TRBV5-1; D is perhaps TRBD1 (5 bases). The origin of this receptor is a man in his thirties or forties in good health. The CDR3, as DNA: TGCGCCAGCAGCTTGGGAGGTGGGGCGGTATCTGGGGCCAACGTCCTGACTTTC. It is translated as CASSLGGGAVSGANVLTF.